The clone carrying this T cell receptor beta chain was counted at least ten times. Its target is unknown. The V segment lost 0 bases and the J segment 8 bases; nucleotides outside the gene matches: 10. CDR1 MGHRA and CDR2 YSYEKL come from the germline V gene. This CDR3 comprises 16 residues. The entry originates in a study of regulatory T cells in long-lasting Graves disease. Whole-study findings and limits: Persistent disease preferred TRBV28, TRBJ1-2 and TRBJ2-5; new disease, TRBV20-1 and TRBJ2-1. Among persistent patients, a larger number of public clonotypes were shared (around 3,000) than among newly diagnosed patients (roughly 970).

TCR beta libraries were built with iRepertoire HTBI primers and Arm-PCR of CDR3 regions. MiXCR, run by TCRdb on the multiplex PCR reads, gives a single entry per CDR3 protein. The data show a few hundred thousand distinct CDR3 sequences, about 15% seen once. Time point of the sample: newly diagnosed GD, antithyroid drugs for less than 3 months. PBMC-extracted RNA yielded the TCR library. This same sample was also part of a study on T cells in Graves' hyperthyroidism and ophthalmopathy. From that second work: No progression to ophthalmopathy during 18 months of follow-up defined stable disease.

The TCR comes from a woman aged 18 to 35 with Graves disease. The chain recombines TRBV4-1 with TRBJ2-7, with 10 bases aligning to TRBD2. The input for sequencing was peripheral blood mononuclear cells (PBMCs), taken at new diagnosis, from a patient treated with antithyroid drugs. CDR3 in DNA: TGCGCCAGCAGCCAAGATTTACTAGCGGGAAATGTGAAGCAGTACTTC. Translation gives CASSQDLLAGNVKQYF.